Listed below are T cell receptor beta chains from one sample, sequenced in a study of cytomegalovirus exposure and HLA in healthy donors. Profiled with immunoSEQ multiplex PCR; TCRdb holds only in-frame clones, not every one. This table holds around 53,000 clones, over 80% found once. The sequenced material came from PBMCs. The receptors were sampled from a man aged 30 to 39 in good health and CMV-seronegative. Both conserved end residues are part of each CDR3. Fields, in order: CDR3 protein, CDR3 DNA, J gene, D gene, V gene, clone size. A D gene is named only where the DNA matches it firmly. Only some rows state a clone size, as once, few, many or a class for expanded clones.

CDR3: CASSLRKGQGGEKLFF; DNA: TGTGCCAGCAGCCTTCGGAAGGGTCAAGGGGGTGAAAAACTGTTTTTT; J: TRBJ1-4; D: NA; V: TRBV11-3; size: few
CDR3: CASSLYEFQETQYF; DNA: TGTGCCAGCAGCTTGTATGAGTTCCAAGAGACCCAGTACTTC; J: TRBJ2-5; D: NA; V: TRBV7-9; size: NA
CDR3: CASSPRGYGYTF; DNA: TGTGCCAGCAGCCCCAGGGGTTACGGCTACACCTTC; J: TRBJ1-2; D: NA; V: TRBV4-2; size: NA
CDR3: CASSPRTSGRDEQYF; DNA: TGTGCCAGCAGCCCACGGACTAGCGGGAGAGACGAGCAGTACTTC; J: TRBJ2-7; D: TRBD2; V: TRBV7-2; size: NA
CDR3: CASSVAQRSYEQYF; DNA: TGTGCCAGCAGCGTTGCACAGAGATCCTACGAGCAGTACTTC; J: TRBJ2-7; D: NA; V: TRBV9; size: NA
CDR3: CASSQGPSWAGGGRTEAFF; DNA: TGCGCCAGCAGCCAAGGGCCGAGCTGGGCAGGGGGCGGTCGCACTGAAGCTTTCTTT; J: TRBJ1-1; D: TRBD1; V: TRBV4-1; size: NA
CDR3: CATGQILNSPLHF; DNA: TGTGCCACTGGACAGATACTTAATTCACCCCTCCACTTT; J: TRBJ1-6; D: NA; V: TRBV15; size: NA
CDR3: CASSQEPTGTSTDTQYF; DNA: TGCGCCAGCAGCCAAGAGCCGACAGGGACTAGCACAGATACGCAGTATTTT; J: TRBJ2-3; D: NA; V: TRBV4-1; size: NA
CDR3: CASSLPGYEQYF; DNA: TGTGCCAGCAGCTTGCCGGGTTACGAGCAGTACTTC; J: TRBJ2-7; D: NA; V: TRBV5-4; size: NA
CDR3: CASSLQGRSSGNTIYF; DNA: TGCGCCAGCAGCCTACAGGGACGGAGCTCTGGAAACACCATATATTTT; J: TRBJ1-3; D: NA; V: TRBV5-1; size: once
CDR3: CASSLMDSKNTGELFF; DNA: TGTGCCAGCAGCTTAATGGACAGCAAAAACACCGGGGAGCTGTTTTTT; J: TRBJ2-2; D: NA; V: TRBV7-2; size: NA
CDR3: CASSESSSYEQYF; DNA: TGTGCCAGCAGTGAATCCAGCTCCTACGAGCAGTACTTC; J: TRBJ2-7; D: NA; V: TRBV6-5; size: NA
CDR3: CASSSDTSSYNEQFF; DNA: TGCGCCAGCAGCTCCGACACGAGCTCCTACAATGAGCAGTTCTTC; J: TRBJ2-1; D: NA; V: TRBV5-1; size: NA
CDR3: CASSRDSPSGNEQFF; DNA: TGTGCCAGCTCTCGGGACAGCCCCAGCGGTAATGAGCAGTTCTTC; J: TRBJ2-1; D: TRBD1; V: TRBV18; size: NA
CDR3: CASSLEVLGALSEQFF; DNA: TGTGCCAGCAGCTTAGAAGTCTTGGGGGCGCTTAGTGAGCAGTTCTTC; J: TRBJ2-1; D: NA; V: TRBV11-1; size: NA
CDR3: CASSVWDRGVRNTEAFF; DNA: TGTGCCAGCAGCGTATGGGACAGGGGGGTTCGGAACACTGAAGCTTTCTTT; J: TRBJ1-1; D: TRBD1; V: TRBV9; size: NA
CDR3: CSVVEVPGAGELFF; DNA: TGCAGCGTTGTTGAAGTTCCAGGGGCCGGGGAGCTGTTTTTT; J: TRBJ2-2; D: NA; V: TRBV29-1; size: NA
CDR3: CASSLWGAMRETQYF; DNA: TGCGCCAGCAGCTTATGGGGCGCGATGAGAGAGACCCAGTACTTC; J: TRBJ2-5; D: NA; V: TRBV5-1; size: NA
CDR3: CASSFKREAPYEQYF; DNA: TGTGCCAGCAGTTTCAAGCGGGAGGCCCCTTACGAGCAGTACTTC; J: TRBJ2-7; D: TRBD2; V: TRBV27; size: NA
CDR3: CASSPHGGHEQFF; DNA: TGTGCCAGCAGCCCCCACGGGGGGCATGAGCAGTTCTTC; J: TRBJ2-1; D: NA; V: TRBV7-9; size: NA
CDR3: CASSRKAGTDTQYF; DNA: TGCGCCAGCAGCCGGAAAGCGGGCACAGATACGCAGTATTTT; J: TRBJ2-3; D: NA; V: TRBV4-3; size: NA
CDR3: CASSLQGAGNTIYF; DNA: TGTGCCAGCAGCTTACAGGGGGCTGGAAACACCATATATTTT; J: TRBJ1-3; D: TRBD1; V: TRBV7-2; size: NA
CDR3: CASSYQEFGTEAFF; DNA: TGCGCCAGCAGTTACCAGGAATTTGGCACTGAAGCTTTCTTT; J: TRBJ1-1; D: NA; V: TRBV5-1; size: NA
CDR3: CASSQALGGILYEQYF; DNA: TGTGCCAGCAGCCAAGCCCTCGGAGGAATTCTCTACGAGCAGTACTTC; J: TRBJ2-7; D: NA; V: TRBV4-2; size: once
CDR3: CASSLAQALETQYF; DNA: TGCGCCAGCAGCTTGGCACAGGCGCTAGAGACCCAGTACTTC; J: TRBJ2-5; D: NA; V: TRBV5-1; size: few
CDR3: CASSLVVGGLSYNEQFF; DNA: TGTGCCAGCAGCTTAGTTGTGGGGGGACTCTCCTACAATGAGCAGTTCTTC; J: TRBJ2-1; D: NA; V: TRBV7-8; size: once
CDR3: CASSPGTVGTGELFF; DNA: TGTGCCAGCAGCCCCGGGACTGTCGGCACCGGGGAGCTGTTTTTT; J: TRBJ2-2; D: NA; V: TRBV5-4; size: NA
CDR3: CASSAGTEKETQYF; DNA: TGTGCCAGCAGCGCCGGGACTGAGAAAGAGACCCAGTACTTC; J: TRBJ2-5; D: NA; V: TRBV6-1; size: NA
CDR3: CASSEGGTINEQFF; DNA: TGTGCCAGCAGTGAAGGCGGGACCATCAATGAGCAGTTCTTC; J: TRBJ2-1; D: NA; V: TRBV6-1; size: few
CDR3: CASSEQATMNYGYTF; DNA: TGTGCCAGCAGTGAACAGGCGACAATGAACTATGGCTACACCTTC; J: TRBJ1-2; D: NA; V: TRBV2; size: NA
CDR3: CASSAQPYNEQFF; DNA: TGTGCCAGCAGCGCGCAACCCTACAATGAGCAGTTCTTC; J: TRBJ2-1; D: NA; V: TRBV7-2; size: NA
CDR3: CASSHLGTSGRKEQFF; DNA: TGTGCCAGCAGTCACCTCGGGACTAGCGGGAGAAAGGAGCAGTTCTTC; J: TRBJ2-1; D: TRBD2; V: TRBV27; size: NA
CDR3: CASSESYRIGRAAGEQFF; DNA: TGCGCCAGCAGTGAGTCATACCGAATCGGGAGGGCCGCGGGTGAGCAGTTCTTC; J: TRBJ2-1; D: TRBD2; V: TRBV10-1; size: once
CDR3: CASSFLGQSLYGYTF; DNA: TGTGCCAGCAGCTTTCTCGGACAGTCCCTCTATGGCTACACCTTC; J: TRBJ1-2; D: NA; V: TRBV5-4; size: NA
CDR3: CASSLNPTPKNIQYF; DNA: TGTGCCAGCTCACTTAACCCTACCCCCAAAAACATTCAGTACTTC; J: TRBJ2-4; D: NA; V: TRBV18; size: NA
CDR3: CASSQRPDRGQNTEAFF; DNA: TGCGCCAGCAGTCAACGACCTGACAGGGGGCAGAACACTGAAGCTTTCTTT; J: TRBJ1-1; D: TRBD1; V: TRBV23-1; size: few
CDR3: CASSLDLGASNTEAFF; DNA: TGTGCCAGCAGCTTGGATTTGGGGGCCTCGAACACTGAAGCTTTCTTT; J: TRBJ1-1; D: NA; V: TRBV5-4; size: NA
CDR3: CASSSRTSGYYEQYF; DNA: TGCGCCAGCAGCTCCCGGACTAGCGGCTACTACGAGCAGTACTTC; J: TRBJ2-7; D: TRBD2; V: TRBV4-1; size: NA
CDR3: CASSYAGVLYEQYF; DNA: TGTGCCAGCAGTTACGCGGGGGTCCTCTACGAGCAGTACTTC; J: TRBJ2-7; D: TRBD2; V: TRBV6-5; size: NA
CDR3: CASSLGLNEQFF; DNA: TGTGCCAGCAGCTTGGGCCTCAATGAGCAGTTCTTC; J: TRBJ2-1; D: NA; V: TRBV11-2; size: NA
CDR3: CASSLNRVYNEQFF; DNA: TGTGCCAGCAGCTTAAACAGGGTCTACAATGAGCAGTTCTTC; J: TRBJ2-1; D: NA; V: TRBV11-2; size: NA
CDR3: CASSLAGAGEKLFF; DNA: TGTGCCAGCAGCCTAGCAGGGGCCGGAGAAAAACTGTTTTTT; J: TRBJ1-4; D: NA; V: TRBV6-5; size: NA
CDR3: CASSQGQGSNEQFF; DNA: TGCGCCAGCAGCCAAGGACAGGGGTCGAATGAGCAGTTCTTC; J: TRBJ2-1; D: TRBD1; V: TRBV4-3; size: NA
CDR3: CASSLGSYGYTF; DNA: TGTGCCAGCAGTTTGGGGAGCTATGGCTACACCTTC; J: TRBJ1-2; D: NA; V: TRBV28; size: NA
CDR3: CASSEALDRVAGNTIYF; DNA: TGTGCCAGCAGTGAAGCGCTGGACAGGGTCGCTGGAAACACCATATATTTT; J: TRBJ1-3; D: TRBD1; V: TRBV2; size: few
CDR3: CASSLTGSTEAFF; DNA: TGCGCCAGCAGCTTAACAGGGAGCACTGAAGCTTTCTTT; J: TRBJ1-1; D: NA; V: TRBV5-1; size: once
CDR3: CASSVALQGTEKLFF; DNA: TGTGCCAGCAGCGTAGCTTTACAGGGCACTGAAAAACTGTTTTTT; J: TRBJ1-4; D: NA; V: TRBV9; size: NA
CDR3: CASSQGSSYNEQFF; DNA: TGTGCCAGCAGCCAAGGCTCCAGCTACAATGAGCAGTTCTTC; J: TRBJ2-1; D: NA; V: TRBV14; size: NA
CDR3: CASSLGTDISGANVLTF; DNA: TGTGCCAGCAGCTTGGGGACAGACATCTCTGGGGCCAACGTCCTGACTTTC; J: TRBJ2-6; D: TRBD1; V: TRBV7-6; size: NA
CDR3: CASSQAPTGTDTQYF; DNA: TGCGCCAGCAGCCAAGCCCCGACAGGGACAGATACGCAGTATTTT; J: TRBJ2-3; D: TRBD1; V: TRBV4-3; size: NA
CDR3: CASSRTEDSSSSYNEQFF; DNA: TGCGCCAGCAGCCGTACCGAGGACTCCTCCAGCTCCTACAATGAGCAGTTCTTC; J: TRBJ2-1; D: NA; V: TRBV4-3; size: NA
CDR3: CASSLARGRDQPQHF; DNA: TGTGCCAGCAGCTTAGCTAGGGGGCGAGATCAGCCCCAGCATTTT; J: TRBJ1-5; D: TRBD1; V: TRBV7-2; size: NA
CDR3: CASSEGAGNQPQHF; DNA: TGTGCCAGCAGTGAGGGGGCAGGCAATCAGCCCCAGCATTTT; J: TRBJ1-5; D: NA; V: TRBV6-1; size: NA
CDR3: CASRMGGSTDTQYF; DNA: TGTGCCAGCAGAATGGGGGGGAGCACAGATACGCAGTATTTT; J: TRBJ2-3; D: TRBD2; V: TRBV28; size: NA
CDR3: CASSQDLGGQETQYF; DNA: TGTGCCAGCAGCCAAGATCTAGGAGGGCAAGAGACCCAGTACTTC; J: TRBJ2-5; D: NA; V: TRBV4-2; size: NA
CDR3: CASSLFGQGADGYTF; DNA: TGTGCCAGCAGCTTGTTTGGTCAGGGGGCAGATGGCTACACCTTC; J: TRBJ1-2; D: TRBD1; V: TRBV5-6; size: once
CDR3: CASSTGPLETQYF; DNA: TGTGCCAGCAGCACGGGTCCGTTAGAGACCCAGTACTTC; J: TRBJ2-5; D: NA; V: TRBV5-4; size: NA